This entry lists 11 T cell receptor beta chains sequenced from one sample in a study of neurological immune-mediated disorders. TCRdb called the 5' RACE reads again in MiXCR, with one record for every CDR3 protein. The sample shows 25,000 to 30,000 distinct CDR3 sequences, about 12% of them seen only once. Sequenced material: PBMCs. These TCRs come from a woman in her sixties or seventies in good health.

This clonotype was observed at least ten times. The chain uses TRBV20-1 and TRBJ2-1; 9 bases align to TRBD2. Trimming at V came to 5 bases and at J to 2 bases, leaving 7 bases not matched to a gene. Germline lookup yields CDR1 DFQATT and CDR2 SNEGSKA (reference sequence). The CDR3 is 15 residues long. The CDR3 loop reads CSAVRGGVPYNEQFF. DNA of the CDR3: TGCAGTGCTGTCCGCGGGGGGGTGCCCTACAATGAGCAGTTCTTC.

This clonotype was detected many times. V gene TRBV9 combines with J gene TRBJ2-2; no clear D gene. Trimming left V 4 bases short and J 5 bases short, with 12 bases between. Germline CDR1 reads SGDLS; CDR2 reads YYNGEE. This CDR3 is 14 amino acids long. CDR3 nucleotide sequence: TGTGCCAGCAGCCCACCCCCGGAGACCGGGGAGCTGTTTTTT. This translates into CASSPPPETGELFF. The full variable domain, its missing parts supplied by reference TRBV9 and TRBJ2-2, is DSGVTQTPKHLITATGQRVTLRCSPRSGDLSVYWYQQSLDQGLQFLIQYYNGEERAKGNILERFSAQQFPDLHSELNLSSLELGDSALYFCASSPPPETGELFFGEGSRLTVL.

This clonotype was detected many times. The chain combines TRBV20-1 with TRBJ2-5; 10 positions agree with TRBD2. After removal of 4 bases from V and 4 bases from J, the junction contained 6 bases not matched to a gene. The germline CDR1 and CDR2 sequences are DFQATT and SNEGSKA (reference sequence). The CDR3 contains 14 residues. CDR3 region: CSAKLAGGRETQYF. The DNA for the CDR3 is TGCAGTGCTAAATTAGCGGGGGGAAGAGAGACCCAGTACTTC.

This clonotype was counted only a few times. The CDR3: CASSNRVNTEAFF. In DNA form, the CDR3 reads TGTGCCAGTAGCAACAGGGTAAACACTGAAGCTTTCTTT. The chain is built from TRBV19 and TRBJ1-1, with D perhaps matching TRBD1 (6 bases). The CDR3 has 13 residues. V was clipped by 6 bases and J by 2 bases, with 10 bases between them. CDR1 and CDR2 (germline): LNHDA, SQIVND (reference sequence).

With regard to this clonotype: A much larger clone differs from this one at a single base, so this may be a read error. The chain carries TRBV20-1 and TRBJ1-2; maybe TRBD1 (5 bases). The germline V gene encodes CDR1 DFQATT and CDR2 SNEGSKA (reference sequence). Trimming took off 2 bases at V and 7 bases at J, with 11 bases between the two ends. The CDR3 loop spans 12 amino acids. For the CDR3, the DNA is TGCAGTGCTAGAAGTCAGGGAGGTGGCTACACCTTC. This translates into CSARSQGGGYTF.

Here the CDR3 DNA reads TGTGCCAGCTCACCACCGGGGACAGTCAATCAGCCCCAGCATTTT. Amino acids: CASSPPGTVNQPQHF. The rearrangement links TRBV18 to TRBJ1-5; 7 bases agree with TRBD1. The J segment lost 3 bases and the V segment lost 0 bases, leaving 2 bases of the junction unmatched. Germline V gene sequence: CDR1 KGHSH, CDR2 LQKENI. The CDR3 sequence is 15 residues long.

Judged by abundance, this clonotype is medium-sized. The chain has TRBV18 and TRBJ2-3, with D unclear. Per germline, CDR1 KGHSH and CDR2 LQKENI. The CDR3 is made up of 13 amino acids. V gave up 4 bases and J gave up 2 bases, with 7 bases separating them. The CDR3 nucleotides are TGTGCCAGCTCACAGAGATTCACAGATACGCAGTATTTT. Amino acid sequence: CASSQRFTDTQYF.

This clonotype appeared many times. V gene TRBV6-2 or TRBV6-3 combines with J gene TRBJ2-5; D is possibly TRBD2 (6 bases). The CDR3 length is 14 residues. Germline CDR1 and CDR2: MNHEY and SVGEGT. The V end lost 5 bases, the J end lost 7 bases, and 17 bases lay between the germline ends. The CDR3 region has the DNA TGTGCCAGCAGTCCCGGGACGGGAGTGGTGACCCAGTACTTC. Amino acid sequence: CASSPGTGVVTQYF.

This clonotype was found many times. The genes are TRBV6-5 and TRBJ1-1; maybe TRBD1 (6 bases). V was shortened by 6 bases and J by 2 bases, with 16 bases between the two germline ends. This CDR3 has 15 amino acids. CDR1 is MNHEY, CDR2 SVGAGI, per germline. CDR3 bases: TGTGCCAGCAGGCCGGACAGACGGCTTAACACTGAAGCTTTCTTT. Translating it yields CASRPDRRLNTEAFF.

The table lists this clonotype with many counts. V and J are TRBV7-2 and TRBJ1-5; weak D call: TRBD1 (5 bases). Germline values: CDR1 SGHTA, CDR2 FQGNSA. Trimming removed 0 bases at V and 2 bases at J, with 8 bases between. The CDR3 is 15 residues long. As DNA, the CDR3 is TGTGCCAGCAGCTTAGCGGGGCTGGGCAATCAGCCCCAGCATTTT. Protein: CASSLAGLGNQPQHF.

This clonotype was found many times. The rearrangement links TRBV24-1 to TRBJ1-5; D might be TRBD1 (5 bases). CDR3 length: 14 residues. CDR1 and CDR2 from the germline V gene are KGHDR and SFDVKD. The ends were cut back, 6 bases at V and 7 bases at J, with 15 bases in the middle. DNA of the CDR3: TGTGCCACCAGTAAGCGGGGGGTGGACCAGCCCCAGCATTTT. This codes for CATSKRGVDQPQHF.